This T cell receptor (beta chain) was documented in a study of T cells in Graves' hyperthyroidism and ophthalmopathy. Study information: Pretreatment peripheral blood was obtained at initial diagnosis. Overall study results and limits: Progression to ophthalmopathy was predicted a median of roughly seven months early. Separating ophthalmopathy from stable hyperthyroidism was achieved by a 13 V-J model.

Orbital computed tomography and thyroid ultrasound, together with serum TRAb and thyroxine and clinical symptoms, were used for diagnoses. The CDR3 extends over 15 amino acids. Trimming left V 5 bases short and J 4 bases short, with 17 bases between. This clonotype was counted at least ten times. Its antigen is still unknown. Researchers amplified the TCR beta CDR3 regions from RNA transcripts. The study used the HTBI primer set for a first-round RT-PCR of the TCR CDR3. Each CDR3 protein gets one entry after TCRdb re-called the multiplex PCR reads with MiXCR. The sample comprises fewer than 450,000 distinct CDR3 sequences, under 20% of which are singletons, and around 40% rests with the top ten.

The receptor was isolated from a young man with Graves' ophthalmopathy. The genes are TRBV12-3 or TRBV12-4 and TRBJ2-5; the D gene is possibly TRBD1 (5 bases). Sequenced sample: blood. In DNA, the CDR3 is TGTGCCAGCAGTCCGCCCCGCAGGGCGATAGAGACCCAGTACTTC. This codes for CASSPPRRAIETQYF.